The rows below give T cell receptor beta chains drawn from one sample of a study of T cell changes during pregnancy in multiple sclerosis. Repertoires were generated with immunoSEQ multiplex PCR, while TCRdb's copy carries only in-frame clones and drops some. The table shows 50,000 to 75,000 clones, with approximately 93% occurring only once. The source was CD8+ T cells from peripheral blood mononuclear cells, collected in the third trimester of pregnancy. The receptors derive from a female donor with multiple sclerosis, enrolled in a pregnancy study. Both conserved end residues are part of each CDR3. A D gene is named only where the DNA matches it firmly. Clone size, where shown, is once, few, many, or a class for clones that have expanded.

>TRBJ1-1|NA|14|TRBV11-2|NA
CASSEEYFRTEAFF
TGTGCCAGCAGCGAAGAGTATTTCCGCACTGAAGCTTTCTTT
>TRBJ2-1|NA|15|TRBV28|NA
CATADGTRPYNEQFF
TGTGCCACCGCCGATGGGACTCGACCCTACAATGAGCAGTTCTTC
>TRBJ1-2|NA|13|TRBV2|once
CASSGTANYGYTF
TGTGCCAGCAGTGGCACAGCTAACTATGGCTACACCTTC
>TRBJ1-1|TRBD1|14|TRBV4-3|NA
CASSQDQGVTEAFF
TGCGCCAGCAGCCAAGATCAGGGGGTTACTGAAGCTTTCTTT
>TRBJ1-5|NA|14|TRBV25-1|NA
CASRGGDGNQPQHF
TGTGCCAGCCGGGGGGGTGATGGCAATCAGCCCCAGCATTTT
>TRBJ1-4|TRBD1|11|TRBV27|NA
CASGTAEKLFF
TGTGCCAGTGGGACAGCCGAAAAACTGTTTTTT
>TRBJ2-7|NA|12|TRBV27|NA
CASSLRAGLQYF
TGTGCCAGCAGTTTACGCGCAGGCTTACAGTACTTC
>TRBJ2-3|TRBD2|15|TRBV4-1|NA
CASSQTSGLTDTQYF
TGCGCCAGCAGCCAGACTAGCGGACTCACAGATACGCAGTATTTT
>TRBJ2-2|TRBD2|15|TRBV19|few
CASSMGGSNTGELFF
TGTGCCAGTAGTATGGGGGGGTCGAACACCGGGGAGCTGTTTTTT
>TRBJ2-7|TRBD2|14|TRBV5-6|NA
CASSPGLAGYEQYF
TGTGCCAGCAGCCCGGGACTAGCGGGCTACGAGCAGTACTTC
>TRBJ2-7|TRBD2|13|TRBV27|NA
CASSRTSGYEQYF
TGTGCCAGCAGTCGAACTAGCGGCTACGAGCAGTACTTC
>TRBJ1-2|TRBD1|15|TRBV28|NA
CASSWPGQGTYGYTF
TGTGCCAGCAGTTGGCCGGGACAGGGGACCTATGGCTACACCTTC
>TRBJ2-6|NA|14|TRBV6-4|few
CASSDRGGANVLTF
TGTGCCAGCAGTGACAGGGGTGGGGCCAACGTCCTGACTTTC
>TRBJ2-7|TRBD2|14|TRBV7-9|NA
CASSQTSGSYEQYF
TGTGCCAGCAGCCAGACTAGCGGTTCCTACGAGCAGTACTTC
>TRBJ1-2|NA|16|TRBV19|NA
CASTPWASADRYGYTF
TGTGCCAGTACCCCCTGGGCATCCGCTGATCGGTATGGCTACACCTTC
>TRBJ1-2|NA|16|TRBV28|NA
CASSSAPAGADYGYTF
TGTGCCAGCAGTTCCGCTCCTGCAGGGGCCGACTATGGCTACACCTTC